This T cell receptor beta chain emerged from a study of beta chain features in type 1 diabetes. Study-level points and caveats: Researchers report that Type 1 diabetes patients had moderately but significantly shorter TCRB CDR3s across all four CD4+ subsets.

Note on this clone: Its specificity is unknown.

Of the isolated RNA, all was reverse transcribed, and so the sequenced material was expressed TCRB transcripts. The protocol was immunoSEQ multiplex PCR, while the TCRdb copy is restricted to in-frame clones and leaves out a portion. The sample shows 300,000 to 350,000 clones, about a tenth of them seen only once. Sorted CD4+ subsets: naive, central memory, regulatory, stem cell-like memory (CD45RO/CCR7/CD25/CD127/CD95/CD27 panel). This clonotype originated in a young man with type 1 diabetes. The material sequenced was central memory CD4+ T cells from blood.

The CDR3 region is CSVEDPYEQYF. The CDR3 DNA sequence: TGCAGCGTTGAAGATCCCTACGAGCAGTACTTC. The chain is built from TRBV29-1 and TRBJ2-7, with no clear D. V shed 0 bases and J shed 2 bases, with 2 bases lying between them. CDR1 is SQVTM and CDR2 is ANQGSEA in the germline V gene. The CDR3 is made up of 11 amino acids.